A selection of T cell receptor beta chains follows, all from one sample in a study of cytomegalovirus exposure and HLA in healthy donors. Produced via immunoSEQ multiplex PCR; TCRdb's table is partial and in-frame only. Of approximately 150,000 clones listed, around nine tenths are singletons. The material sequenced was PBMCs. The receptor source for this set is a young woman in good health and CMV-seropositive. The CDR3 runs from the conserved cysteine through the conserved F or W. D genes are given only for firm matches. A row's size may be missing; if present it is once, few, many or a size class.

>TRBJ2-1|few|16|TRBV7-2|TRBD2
CASSLWSGRASNEQFF
TGTGCCAGCAGCTTATGGAGCGGGAGGGCCTCCAATGAGCAGTTCTTC
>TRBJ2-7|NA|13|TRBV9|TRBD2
CASGAGERDEQYF
TGTGCCAGCGGGGCGGGAGAGAGGGACGAGCAGTACTTC
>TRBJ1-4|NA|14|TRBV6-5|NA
CASSTRRGGEKLFF
TGTGCCAGCAGCACTCGCAGGGGCGGTGAAAAACTGTTTTTT
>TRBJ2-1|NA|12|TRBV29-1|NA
CSAFHPGHEQFF
TGCAGCGCCTTTCACCCGGGTCATGAGCAGTTCTTC
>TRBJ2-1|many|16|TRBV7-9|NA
CASSQQGIAAYNEQFF
TGTGCCAGCAGCCAGCAGGGGATAGCAGCCTACAATGAGCAGTTCTTC
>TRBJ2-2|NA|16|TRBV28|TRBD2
CASSYGLAGNTGELFF
TGTGCCAGCAGTTACGGACTAGCGGGTAACACCGGGGAGCTGTTTTTT
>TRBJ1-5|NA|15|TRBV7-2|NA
CASSPAGTSNQPQHF
TGTGCCAGCAGCCCAGCCGGGACAAGCAATCAGCCCCAGCATTTT
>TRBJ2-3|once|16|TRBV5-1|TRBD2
CASSLGSGRTTDTQYF
TGCGCCAGCAGCTTAGGTAGCGGGAGGACCACAGATACGCAGTATTTT
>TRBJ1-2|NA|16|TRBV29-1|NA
CSVFRQGLPSNYGYTF
TGCAGCGTTTTTCGGCAGGGGCTACCCTCTAACTATGGCTACACCTTC
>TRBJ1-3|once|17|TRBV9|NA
CASSVDRGGRSGNTIYF
TGTGCCAGCAGCGTAGATAGAGGCGGTCGCTCTGGAAACACCATATATTTT
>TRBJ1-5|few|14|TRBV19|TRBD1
CATHGEGQTRPQHF
TGTGCCACCCACGGAGAGGGACAGACGAGGCCCCAGCATTTT
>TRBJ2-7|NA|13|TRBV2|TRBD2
CARGLAASYEQYF
TGTGCCAGAGGACTAGCGGCCTCCTACGAGCAGTACTTC
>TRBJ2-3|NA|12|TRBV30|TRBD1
CASGQGLDTQYF
TGTGCCTCTGGACAGGGGCTAGATACGCAGTATTTT
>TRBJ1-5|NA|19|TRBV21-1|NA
CASSKIQGDTRKYNQPQHF
TGTGCCAGCAGCAAAATCCAAGGGGACACTCGAAAGTACAATCAGCCCCAGCATTTT
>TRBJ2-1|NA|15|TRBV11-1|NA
CASSSGGTGIYEQFF
TGTGCCAGCAGCTCGGGGGGGACAGGGATTTATGAGCAGTTCTTC
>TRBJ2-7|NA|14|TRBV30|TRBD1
CAWSVGTGSYEQYF
TGTGCCTGGAGTGTAGGGACAGGCTCCTACGAGCAGTACTTC
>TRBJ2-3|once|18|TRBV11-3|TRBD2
CASSLVGASGTSTDTQYF
TGTGCCAGCAGCTTGGTTGGGGCTAGCGGGACTAGCACAGATACGCAGTATTTT
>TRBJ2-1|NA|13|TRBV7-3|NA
CASSLGAGNEQFF
TGTGCCAGCAGCTTGGGTGCGGGGAATGAGCAGTTCTTC
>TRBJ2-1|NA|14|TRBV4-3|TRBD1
CASSQTTGMDEQFF
TGCGCCAGCAGCCAAACGACAGGGATGGATGAGCAGTTCTTC
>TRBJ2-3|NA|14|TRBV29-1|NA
CSSSRQGEADTQYF
TGCAGCTCCTCCCGTCAGGGTGAGGCAGATACGCAGTATTTT
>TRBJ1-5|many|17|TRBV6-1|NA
CASSEWVGPGPNQPQHF
TGTGCCAGCAGTGAATGGGTGGGGCCAGGGCCCAATCAGCCCCAGCATTTT
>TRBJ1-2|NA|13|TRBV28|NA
CASRAGIVGGYTF
TGTGCCAGCAGGGCAGGGATTGTAGGCGGCTACACCTTC